The 10 T cell receptor beta chains listed next were all sequenced from one sample in a study of lymphopenia after photon versus proton radiotherapy (dated by TCRdb to about 2019). The library was prepared using the immunoSEQ multiplex PCR assay. TCRdb mirrors the immuneACCESS table, restricted to in-frame sequences. Some clones are absent from its copies; in checked studies, under half trace to an unresolved V gene, and the reason for the others is unknown. Present in this sample are about 22,000 clones, 80% to 90% of which were seen just once. Together, the top ten hold over 8.5% of the sample. The sample was peripheral blood, taken from a patient treated with proton-based radiotherapy. All receptors come from an elderly man with esophageal cancer.

The chain employs TRBV27 and TRBJ2-2; D is perhaps TRBD1 or TRBD2 (5 bases each). Per the germline V gene, CDR1 is MNHEY and CDR2 is SMNVEV (reference sequence). V was cut by 10 bases and J by 8 bases, with 14 bases left in between. CDR3 length: 12 residues. CDR3 sequence: CATGTERGELFF. The CDR3 nucleotides read TGTGCCACCGGGACGGAGAGGGGGGAGCTGTTTTTT.

The V call is TRBV7-9, the J call TRBJ2-5; TRBD1 agrees at 9 bases. The CDR3 loop spans 14 amino acids. The junction had 6 bases not matched to a gene; V was cut back by 5 bases and J by 5 bases. In germline, CDR1 is SEHNR, CDR2 FQNEAQ (reference sequence). CDR3 nucleotide sequence: TGTGCCAGCAGCGACGGACAGGGGTGGGAGACCCAGTACTTC. Protein product: CASSDGQGWETQYF.

The V and J genes are TRBV7-2 and TRBJ2-3, with D possibly being TRBD2 (5 bases). Trimming cost V 4 bases and J 1 base, with 12 bases left between them. The CDR3 covers 15 residues. Germline V gene sequence: CDR1 SGHTA, CDR2 FQGNSA. The CDR3 here is CASSYQLDGTDTQYF. Written as DNA, the CDR3 is TGTGCCAGCAGCTATCAACTAGATGGCACAGATACGCAGTATTTT.

The chain couples TRBV30 to TRBJ1-4, with 8 bases fitting TRBD1. Germline V gives CDR1 GTSNPN, CDR2 SVGIG (reference sequence). This CDR3 has 15 residues. Trimming removed 0 bases from V and 8 bases from J; junction bases left unmatched: 8. The CDR3 sequence is CAWSVRTGQREKLFF. The CDR3 DNA is TGTGCCTGGAGTGTGAGGACAGGGCAGAGGGAAAAACTGTTTTTT. Based on the CDR3 plus reference TRBV30 and TRBJ1-4, the full variable domain is SQTIHQWPATLVQPVGSPLSLECTVEGTSNPNLYWYRQAAGRGLQLLFYSVGIGQISSEVPQNLSASRPQDRQFILSSKKLLLSDSGFYLCAWSVRTGQREKLFFGSGTQLSVL.

The V call is TRBV6-1, the J call TRBJ2-7; 8 bases fit TRBD1. Trimming removed 3 bases from V and 7 bases from J; junction bases left unmatched: 11. The CDR3 has 15 amino acids. Germline-derived CDR1 and CDR2 are MNHNS and SASEGT. CDR3 sequence (DNA): TGTGCCAGCAGTGATAGGACAGGGAGATCGCGGGAGCAGTACTTC. Its translation: CASSDRTGRSREQYF.

The rearrangement joins TRBV18 to TRBJ1-1; 7 bases fit TRBD1. This CDR3 region has 17 residues. Germline values: CDR1 KGHSH, CDR2 LQKENI. The junction had 15 bases not matched to a gene; V was cut back by 4 bases and J by 4 bases. CDR3 amino acids: CASSQGVGGRGGTEAFF. CDR3 coding DNA: TGTGCCAGCTCACAGGGGGTAGGGGGCCGGGGCGGCACTGAAGCTTTCTTT.

In its sample, this clone was seen once. The chain has TRBV6-5 and TRBJ2-7; 9 bases align to TRBD2. Looked up from germline, CDR1 is MNHEY and CDR2 is SVGAGI. CDR3 size: 15 residues. The V gene end was trimmed by 6 bases and the J gene end by 6 bases; junction bases not matched to a gene: 12. The CDR3 spells CASSMGSGRIPEQYF. The CDR3 region has the DNA TGTGCCAGCAGCATGGGGAGCGGGAGGATCCCCGAGCAGTACTTC.

The table lists this clone with a count of one. The chain carries TRBV5-1 and TRBJ2-5, with D tentatively TRBD1 (5 bases). CDR3 length: 13 residues. CDR1 is SGHRS and CDR2 is YFSETQ in the germline V gene. The V end lost 1 base, the J end lost 4 bases, and 8 bases lay between the germline ends. In DNA, the CDR3 is TGCGCCAGCAGCTTGCAGGGTAGAGAGACCCAGTACTTC. Translated, it gives CASSLQGRETQYF.

This clone was seen a handful of times. The rearrangement joins TRBV9 to TRBJ2-6; D not certain. Trimming removed 3 bases at V and 3 bases at J, with 10 bases between. Germline CDR1 is SGDLS and CDR2 is YYNGEE. The CDR3 contains 15 residues. The CDR3 protein is CASSEGRGGANVLTF. CDR3 DNA: TGTGCCAGCAGCGAGGGTCGAGGTGGGGCCAACGTCCTGACTTTC.

The rearrangement links TRBV5-1 to TRBJ2-5, with a possible D match to TRBD2 (7 bases). CDR3 length equals 15 residues. Germline V CDR1 and CDR2: SGHRS, YFSETQ. Trimming shortened V by 4 bases and J by 4 bases, and 17 bases separated the two germline ends. The CDR3 is CASSGEGGLIETQYF. In DNA form, the CDR3 reads TGCGCCAGCAGCGGAGAGGGGGGGTTAATAGAGACCCAGTACTTC.